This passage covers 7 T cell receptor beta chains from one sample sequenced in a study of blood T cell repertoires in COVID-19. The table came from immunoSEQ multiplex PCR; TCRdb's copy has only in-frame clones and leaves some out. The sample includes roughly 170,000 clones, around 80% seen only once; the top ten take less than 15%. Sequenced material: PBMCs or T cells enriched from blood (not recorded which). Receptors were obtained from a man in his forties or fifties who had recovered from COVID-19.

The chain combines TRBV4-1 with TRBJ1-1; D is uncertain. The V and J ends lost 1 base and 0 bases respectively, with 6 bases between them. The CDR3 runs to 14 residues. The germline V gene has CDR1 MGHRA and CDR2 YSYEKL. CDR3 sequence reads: CASSQAPMNTEAFF. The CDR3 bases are TGCGCCAGCAGCCAAGCCCCAATGAACACTGAAGCTTTCTTT.

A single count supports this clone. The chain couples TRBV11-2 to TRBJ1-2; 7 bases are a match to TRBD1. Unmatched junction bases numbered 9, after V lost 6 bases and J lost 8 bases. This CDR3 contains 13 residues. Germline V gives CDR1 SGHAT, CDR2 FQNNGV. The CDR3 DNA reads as TGTGCCAGCAGGATACCGACAGGGTTAGGCTACACCTTC. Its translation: CASRIPTGLGYTF.

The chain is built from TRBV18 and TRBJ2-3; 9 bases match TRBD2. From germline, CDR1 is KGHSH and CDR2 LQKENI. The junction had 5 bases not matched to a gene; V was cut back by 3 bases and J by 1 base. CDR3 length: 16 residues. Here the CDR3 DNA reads TGTGCCAGCTCACCGTACGCTAGCGGGGGCACAGATACGCAGTATTTT. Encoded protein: CASSPYASGGTDTQYF. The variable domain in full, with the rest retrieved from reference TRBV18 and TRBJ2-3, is NAGVMQNPRHLVRRRGQEARLRCSPMKGHSHVYWYRQLPEEGLKFMVYLQKENIIDESGMPKERFSAEFPKEGPSILRIQQVVRGDSAAYFCASSPYASGGTDTQYFGPGTRLTVL.

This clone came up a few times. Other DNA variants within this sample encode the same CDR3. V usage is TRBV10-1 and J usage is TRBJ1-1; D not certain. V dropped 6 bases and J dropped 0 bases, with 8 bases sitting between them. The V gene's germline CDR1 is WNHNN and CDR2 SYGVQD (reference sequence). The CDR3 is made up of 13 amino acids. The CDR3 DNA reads TGCGCCAGCAGCGACGGGGTGAACACTGAAGCTTTCTTT. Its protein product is CASSDGVNTEAFF.

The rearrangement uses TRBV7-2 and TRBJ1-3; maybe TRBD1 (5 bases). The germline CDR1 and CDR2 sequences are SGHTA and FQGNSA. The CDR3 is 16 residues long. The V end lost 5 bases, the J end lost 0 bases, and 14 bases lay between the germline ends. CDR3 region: CASSPSGGSSGNTIYF. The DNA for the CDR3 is TGTGCCAGCAGCCCATCGGGGGGGAGCTCTGGAAACACCATATATTTT.

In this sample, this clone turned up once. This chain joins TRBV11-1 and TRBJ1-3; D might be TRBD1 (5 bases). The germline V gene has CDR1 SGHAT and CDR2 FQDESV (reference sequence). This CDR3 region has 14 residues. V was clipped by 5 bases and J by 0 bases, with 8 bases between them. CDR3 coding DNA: TGTGCCAGCAGCGGCGGGGGCTCTGGAAACACCATATATTTT. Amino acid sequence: CASSGGGSGNTIYF.

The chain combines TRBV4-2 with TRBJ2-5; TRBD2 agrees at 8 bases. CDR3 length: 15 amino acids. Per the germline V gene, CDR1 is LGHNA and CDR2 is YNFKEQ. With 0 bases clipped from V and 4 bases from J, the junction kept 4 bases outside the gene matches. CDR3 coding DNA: TGTGCCAGCAGCCAAGAGGGACTAGTAGGAGAGACCCAGTACTTC. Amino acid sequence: CASSQEGLVGETQYF.